These T cell receptor beta chains were read from a single sample in a study of CD8 T cells in Susac syndrome. TCRdb itself ran the immunoSEQ multiplex PCR reads through MiXCR, one entry per CDR3 protein. Of some 300,000 distinct CDR3 sequences listed, about nine tenths are singletons. The sequenced sample was CD8+ T cells from PBMCs. These receptors were taken from a human donor with multiple sclerosis. CDR3s include the opening cysteine and the closing phenylalanine or tryptophan. A D gene is named only where the DNA matches it firmly.

cdr3_aa: CASSQEEAGTQAYEQYF; d_call: .; v_call: TRBV4-2
cdr3_aa: CATCLGTRYNEQFF; d_call: TRBD2; v_call: TRBV10-3
cdr3_aa: CASSHLVGELFF; d_call: .; v_call: TRBV7-6
cdr3_aa: CASSSVAGSSYNEQFF; d_call: TRBD2; v_call: TRBV7-9
cdr3_aa: CASSLQGGNIQYF; d_call: .; v_call: TRBV19
cdr3_aa: CASSDAWGTEAFF; d_call: .; v_call: TRBV12-3/TRBV12-4
cdr3_aa: CASSLREGSTDTQYF; d_call: .; v_call: TRBV7-3
cdr3_aa: CASSLLWGSGANVLTF; d_call: .; v_call: TRBV28
cdr3_aa: CAWSLKPEAFF; d_call: .; v_call: TRBV30
cdr3_aa: CASSLTGAEAFF; d_call: .; v_call: TRBV27
cdr3_aa: CASSQLAGAYEQYF; d_call: TRBD2; v_call: TRBV4-1
cdr3_aa: CASSWRDNFFHYEQYF; d_call: .; v_call: TRBV28
cdr3_aa: CASSLNNNEQFF; d_call: .; v_call: TRBV27
cdr3_aa: CASSGGGEQFF; d_call: TRBD2; v_call: TRBV9
cdr3_aa: CASSSTDSGNTIYF; d_call: .; v_call: TRBV13
cdr3_aa: CASREGWGAPLHF; d_call: .; v_call: TRBV27
cdr3_aa: CASSLELFNEQFF; d_call: .; v_call: TRBV3-1
cdr3_aa: CASRQEASYEQYF; d_call: .; v_call: TRBV5-1
cdr3_aa: CASSSPPQNRATQYF; d_call: .; v_call: TRBV6-2/TRBV6-3
cdr3_aa: CASGFGQGGETQYF; d_call: .; v_call: TRBV12-5
cdr3_aa: CASGPGTSADLYNEQFF; d_call: TRBD2; v_call: TRBV12-5
cdr3_aa: CASSQQGLYEQYF; d_call: .; v_call: TRBV16
cdr3_aa: CASSFWAPGQPQHF; d_call: .; v_call: TRBV6-2/TRBV6-3
cdr3_aa: CAWMEIGETQYF; d_call: .; v_call: TRBV30
cdr3_aa: CASSDGALGREDYGYTF; d_call: .; v_call: TRBV6-4
cdr3_aa: CASSFLAGGAEQFF; d_call: TRBD2; v_call: TRBV7-3
cdr3_aa: CASSLPVSGQGAKNIQYF; d_call: TRBD1; v_call: TRBV28
cdr3_aa: CAITKAARGGIYEQYF; d_call: .; v_call: TRBV10-3
cdr3_aa: CASSVEGVTEAFF; d_call: .; v_call: TRBV9
cdr3_aa: CASSVARSSYNEQFF; d_call: .; v_call: TRBV2
cdr3_aa: CAGSLLAMEQYF; d_call: .; v_call: TRBV7-9
cdr3_aa: CSAGLVSYEQYF; d_call: .; v_call: TRBV20-1
cdr3_aa: CAISVSTSVETQYF; d_call: TRBD2; v_call: TRBV10-3
cdr3_aa: CATSREPIGAGITDTQYF; d_call: TRBD2; v_call: TRBV15
cdr3_aa: CASSEASSSYNEQFF; d_call: .; v_call: TRBV6-4
cdr3_aa: CASKGLGTEAFF; d_call: .; v_call: TRBV2
cdr3_aa: CASSLQFAEKALQETQYF; d_call: .; v_call: TRBV12-3/TRBV12-4
cdr3_aa: CASSLARQGYEQFF; d_call: .; v_call: TRBV7-9
cdr3_aa: CASSEIAGALETQYF; d_call: TRBD2; v_call: TRBV6-1
cdr3_aa: CASSLGLAAYEQYF; d_call: TRBD2; v_call: TRBV11-2
cdr3_aa: CASSLADRAGDEQFF; d_call: TRBD1; v_call: TRBV12-3/TRBV12-4
cdr3_aa: CSVMNTEAFF; d_call: .; v_call: TRBV29-1
cdr3_aa: CASSGSETVGETQYF; d_call: .; v_call: TRBV25-1
cdr3_aa: CSAREARDYEQYF; d_call: .; v_call: TRBV20-1
cdr3_aa: CASSITETYGVETQYF; d_call: .; v_call: TRBV19
cdr3_aa: CSARDPGQGANYGYTF; d_call: TRBD1; v_call: TRBV20-1
cdr3_aa: CASKVGEGNQPQHF; d_call: .; v_call: TRBV27
cdr3_aa: CASSFGPHGFPYEQYF; d_call: .; v_call: TRBV7-9
cdr3_aa: CSARDLYGYTF; d_call: .; v_call: TRBV20-1